A single T cell receptor (beta chain) is shown here with its context. Its target is unknown. CDR1 is SGHDT, CDR2 YYEEEE, per germline. The length of the CDR3 is 14 residues. V was shortened by 3 bases and J by 2 bases, with 11 bases between the two germline ends. The record originates from a study of OX40 agonist ivuxolimab in advanced cancers. Study summary: Patients got intravenous ivuxolimab at 0.01 to 10 mg/kg every 2 weeks. In three patients, partial responses were observed, one with hepatocellular carcinoma and two with cutaneous melanoma. Study results and caveats: At doses 0.1 to 3.0 mg/kg, CD4+ and CD8+ clones expanded. Relative to CD4+, CD8+ T cells held more expanded clones on average.

Profiled with immunoSEQ multiplex PCR; TCRdb holds only in-frame clones, not every one. This repertoire shows around 60,000 clones, about 89% found once; its top ten account for around 2%. The starting material was CD4+ or CD8+ T cells sorted from blood, obtained in a trial of the OX40 agonist ivuxolimab. The source of this sequence is an adult with an advanced solid tumor such as melanoma, head and neck, liver or kidney cancer. The chain is built from TRBV5-6 and TRBJ2-5; TRBD2 is a possible D gene (6 bases). This CDR3 reads CASSSGSIQETQYF. CDR3 nucleotides: TGTGCCAGCAGCTCCGGGAGCATACAAGAGACCCAGTACTTC. The full variable domain, in which reference TRBV5-6 and TRBJ2-5 provide the parts outside the CDR3, is DAGVTQSPTHLIKTRGQQVTLRCSPKSGHDTVSWYQQALGQGPQFIFQYYEEEERQRGNFPDRFSGHQFPNYSSELNVNALLLGDSALYLCASSSGSIQETQYFGPGTRLLVL.